These 23 T cell receptor beta chains originate from one sample sequenced in a study of post-analysis software for immune sequencing data. These TCRs' antigens remain unknown. Every TCR beta cDNA library bore unique molecular identifiers. From the PCR reads, TCRdb called clonotypes with MiXCR, one entry per CDR3 protein. The profile covers roughly 620,000 distinct CDR3 sequences, with around 44% appearing a single time and 1.5% to 2% taken by the ten largest. Study-wide results and limits: Among 4 or 5 TRBV segments more frequent in patients than controls were TRBV5-6, TRBV5-1 and TRBV20-1.

The specimen was blood. These receptors were obtained from a girl aged 10 to 17 with multiple sclerosis.

This clonotype was counted only a few times. This chain joins TRBV20-1 and TRBJ2-1; TRBD2 aligns across 10 bases. With V trimmed by 4 bases and J by 1 base, 13 bases remained unmatched. The CDR3 totals 18 residues. Germline-derived CDR1 and CDR2 are DFQATT and SNEGSKA (reference sequence). CDR3 nucleotide sequence: TGCAGTGCTACTAGCCCAATACTAGCGGGACCATCCTACAATGAGCAGTTCTTC. It encodes CSATSPILAGPSYNEQFF.

The CDR3 DNA reads TGCAGCGTAACGGGGCTGCCCCCCTACGAGCAGTACTTC. Residues: CSVTGLPPYEQYF. The rearrangement uses TRBV29-1 and TRBJ2-7; D is possibly TRBD1 or TRBD2 (5 bases each). V lost 6 bases, J lost 2 bases, and 14 bases lay in between. Germline V CDR1 and CDR2: SQVTM, ANQGSEA. The CDR3 contains 13 residues.

This clonotype was seen only a few times. The rearrangement joins TRBV20-1 to TRBJ2-1; 7 bases map to TRBD2. The CDR3 loop spans 14 amino acids. V was clipped by 6 bases and J by 1 base; unmatched bases: 6. From germline, CDR1 is DFQATT and CDR2 SNEGSKA (reference sequence). The CDR3 spells CSAKREGSYNEQFF. The CDR3 DNA reads TGCAGTGCCAAAAGGGAGGGTTCCTACAATGAGCAGTTCTTC.

This clonotype was seen more than once but under ten times. The V and J genes are TRBV20-1 and TRBJ1-5; tentative D call: TRBD1 (6 bases). V was cut by 5 bases and J by 9 bases, with 20 bases left in between. Germline V gives CDR1 DFQATT, CDR2 SNEGSKA (reference sequence). This CDR3 is built from 14 residues. CDR3 bases: TGCAGTGCTTCCCGGGACACCCATGAGGGGCCCCAGCATTTT. It codes for CSASRDTHEGPQHF.

This clonotype showed up just once. The chain links TRBV5-1 to TRBJ2-3; D is unclear. This CDR3 has 14 residues. Germline CDR1 reads SGHRS; CDR2 reads YFSETQ. Trimming pared 2 bases from V and 6 bases from J, leaving 13 bases between. CDR3 bases: TGCGCCAGCAGCTTAACTCGGGTCAGGGATACGCAGTATTTT. Translation gives CASSLTRVRDTQYF. The variable domain in full, with the rest retrieved from reference TRBV5-1 and TRBJ2-3, is KAGVTQTPRYLIKTRGQQVTLSCSPISGHRSVSWYQQTPGQGLQFLFEYFSETQRNKGNFPGRFSGRQFSNSRSEMNVSTLELGDSALYLCASSLTRVRDTQYFGPGTRLTVL.

This chain connects TRBV20-1 to TRBJ2-3, with D perhaps TRBD2 (6 bases). This CDR3 is built from 14 residues. Looked up from germline, CDR1 is DFQATT and CDR2 is SNEGSKA (reference sequence). The ends were cut back, 0 bases at V and 4 bases at J, with 11 bases in the middle. DNA for the CDR3: TGCAGTGCTAGAGATGGGGACTTCCCAGATACGCAGTATTTT. Translation: CSARDGDFPDTQYF.

Worth noting for this clonotype: A junction end diverges from the germline sequence, so it may reflect a read error. This chain uses TRBV5-1 with TRBJ2-2; perhaps D is TRBD1 or TRBD2 (6 bases each). CDR3 size: 15 residues. Germline V CDR1 and CDR2: SGHRS, YFSETQ. Here the CDR3 reads CASSPNTGAAGERFF. For the CDR3, the DNA is TGCGCCAGCAGTCCAAATACGGGGGCCGCCGGGGAGCGGTTTTTT.

The chain employs TRBV27 and TRBJ1-2, with D maybe TRBD1 (5 bases). Germline assignment: CDR1 MNHEY and CDR2 SMNVEV (reference sequence). The CDR3 loop spans 14 amino acids. The V and J ends lost 6 bases and 3 bases respectively, with 14 bases between them. CDR3 sequence reads: CASSRGVDHYGYTF. Written as DNA, the CDR3 is TGTGCCAGCAGCCGGGGGGTCGATCACTATGGCTACACCTTC.

V and J are TRBV30 and TRBJ1-2; 9 bases agree with TRBD1. Germline CDR1 and CDR2: GTSNPN and SVGIG (reference sequence). The CDR3 extends over 15 amino acids. The V and J ends lost 3 bases and 8 bases, in that order; junction bases with no gene match: 13. CDR3 protein: CAWSQEPGTGYGYTF. The CDR3 nucleotides are TGTGCCTGGAGCCAGGAACCCGGGACAGGGTACGGCTACACCTTC. Combining the CDR3 with reference TRBV30 and TRBJ1-2 gives the whole variable domain SQTIHQWPATLVQPVGSPLSLECTVEGTSNPNLYWYRQAAGRGLQLLFYSVGIGQISSEVPQNLSASRPQDRQFILSSKKLLLSDSGFYLCAWSQEPGTGYGYTFGSGTRLTVV.

This clonotype was found a few times. The genes are TRBV30 and TRBJ1-2; D is perhaps TRBD1 (6 bases). Trimming cost V 3 bases and J 2 bases, with 16 bases left between them. The CDR3 is 15 residues long. Germline assignment: CDR1 GTSNPN and CDR2 SVGIG (reference sequence). The CDR3 DNA reads TGTGCCTGGAGGATCACGGGACACAAAAACTATGGCTACACCTTC. Translating it yields CAWRITGHKNYGYTF.

J is TRBJ1-2 and V is TRBV4-1; possible D gene TRBD1, 5 bases. Germline V gives CDR1 MGHRA, CDR2 YSYEKL. Trimming cost V 1 base and J 0 bases, with 15 bases left between them. The CDR3 extends over 17 amino acids. CDR3 protein: CASSQVDWGLANYGYTF. For the CDR3, the DNA is TGCGCCAGCAGCCAAGTGGATTGGGGGTTGGCTAACTATGGCTACACCTTC.

The sample holds a few counts of this clonotype. This CDR3 reads CASSLLLGSGEQFF. For the CDR3, the DNA is TGTGCCAGCAGTTTGTTACTAGGAAGCGGTGAGCAGTTCTTC. This chain links TRBV5-4 with TRBJ2-1; tentative D call: TRBD2 (5 bases). Germline values: CDR1 SGHNT, CDR2 YYREEE (reference sequence). The V and J ends lost 5 bases and 9 bases respectively, with 18 bases between them. The CDR3 is 14 residues long.

The table lists this clonotype with a few counts. This rearrangement joins TRBV7-9 to TRBJ1-6; D might be TRBD1 (5 bases). Deletions cut 3 bases from V and 3 bases from J, with 15 bases between. This CDR3 comprises 17 residues. Per germline, CDR1 SEHNR and CDR2 FQNEAQ (reference sequence). The CDR3 protein is CASSFWDPRDYNSPLHF. CDR3 nucleotide sequence: TGTGCCAGCAGCTTCTGGGACCCCAGGGACTATAATTCACCCCTCCACTTT. Supplemented by reference TRBV7-9 and TRBJ1-6, the full variable domain reads DTGVSQNPRHKITKRGQNVTFRCDPISEHNRLYWYRQTLGQGPEFLTYFQNEAQLEKSRLLSDRFSAERPKGSFSTLEIQRTEQGDSAMYLCASSFWDPRDYNSPLHFGNGTRLTVT.

This chain joins TRBV11-3 and TRBJ2-7, with TRBD1 matching 7 bases. The germline gives CDR1 SGHNT, CDR2 YENEEA. V was clipped by 0 bases and J by 4 bases; unmatched bases: 6. The CDR3 is made up of 15 amino acids. The chain's CDR3 is CASSLEAGGRYEQYF. The CDR3 coding sequence is TGTGCCAGCAGCTTAGAAGCAGGGGGAAGATACGAGCAGTACTTC.

The V gene is TRBV15, the J gene TRBJ1-6; D might be TRBD1 (5 bases). The V and J ends lost 5 bases and 13 bases respectively, with 15 bases between them. The CDR3 contains 13 residues. Germline V gene data show CDR1 as LNHNV and CDR2 as YYDKDF (reference sequence). The CDR3 nucleotides are TGTGCCACCAGCCGGGACCAGGAAGGCCCCCTCCACTTT. This codes for CATSRDQEGPLHF.

CDR3 DNA: TGTGCCAGCAGTTCTAACGGACTGAGGGCCAACGTCCTGACTTTC. Encoded protein: CASSSNGLRANVLTF. V is TRBV6-5 and J is TRBJ2-6; a possible D gene is TRBD2 (5 bases). Trimming left V 4 bases short and J 5 bases short, with 12 bases between. Germline CDR1 and CDR2: MNHEY and SVGAGI. This CDR3 has 15 amino acids.

The J gene is TRBJ2-6, the V gene TRBV2; D tentatively fits TRBD1 or TRBD2 (5 bases each). V shed 6 bases and J shed 4 bases, with 10 bases lying between them. The CDR3 runs 14 residues. Germline V lookup: CDR1 SNHLY, CDR2 FYNNEI. CDR3 DNA: TGTGCCAGCAGAGGGGAGCTCGGGGCCAACGTCCTGACTTTC. Translation: CASRGELGANVLTF.

In this sample, this clonotype turned up a few times. This chain uses TRBV29-1 with TRBJ2-3, with 15 bases identical to TRBD2. This CDR3 comprises 15 residues. Losses at the gene ends were 1 base for V and 5 bases for J; bases not matched to a gene: 1. Germline V lookup: CDR1 SQVTM, CDR2 ANQGSEA. The CDR3 region is CSVEGGLAGGDTQYF. DNA of the CDR3: TGCAGCGTTGAAGGGGGACTAGCGGGAGGAGATACGCAGTATTTT.

This chain connects TRBV12-3 or TRBV12-4 to TRBJ2-1; 10 positions match TRBD2. This CDR3 region has 16 residues. J gave up 8 bases and V 5 bases, and 12 bases lay outside the gene matches. As DNA, the CDR3 is TGTGCCAGCAGTGGTCCCCCTAGCGGGAGTAGTGATGAGCAGTTCTTC. It is translated as CASSGPPSGSSDEQFF.

The chain uses TRBV12-3 or TRBV12-4 and TRBJ2-7; D is undetermined. The CDR3 contains 14 residues. Trimming took 2 bases from V and 5 from J, leaving 13 bases between them. DNA for the CDR3: TGTGCCAGCAGTTTATATGCAGGTAGCAACGAGCAGTACTTC. Protein product: CASSLYAGSNEQYF.

The chain is built from TRBV10-3 and TRBJ1-5, with a possible D match to TRBD1 (5 bases). Trimming left V 6 bases short and J 0 bases short, with 15 bases between. Germline lookup yields CDR1 ENHRY and CDR2 SYGVKD. The CDR3 sequence is 16 residues long. The CDR3 loop is CAISEGRASSNQPQHF. The CDR3 DNA sequence: TGTGCCATCAGCGAGGGGAGGGCCTCTAGCAATCAGCCCCAGCATTTT.

The rearrangement joins TRBV12-3 or TRBV12-4 to TRBJ2-3, with D perhaps matching TRBD1 or TRBD2 (5 bases each). V was clipped by 3 bases and J by 0 bases, with 13 bases between them. This CDR3 region has 16 residues. The CDR3 bases are TGTGCCAGCAGTTTTTGGGGGATGACAAGCACAGATACGCAGTATTTT. Its translation is CASSFWGMTSTDTQYF.

The V gene is TRBV29-1, the J gene TRBJ2-5, with 7 bases identical to TRBD1. Matching the DNA end better, TRBJ2-7 makes the J call doubtful. The germline V gene encodes CDR1 SQVTM and CDR2 ANQGSEA. The CDR3 totals 14 residues. The CDR3 DNA follows: TGCAGCGTTGAAGTCGGACAGGTGCCCCACGAGCAGTACTTC. Translation gives CSVEVGQVPHEQYF.